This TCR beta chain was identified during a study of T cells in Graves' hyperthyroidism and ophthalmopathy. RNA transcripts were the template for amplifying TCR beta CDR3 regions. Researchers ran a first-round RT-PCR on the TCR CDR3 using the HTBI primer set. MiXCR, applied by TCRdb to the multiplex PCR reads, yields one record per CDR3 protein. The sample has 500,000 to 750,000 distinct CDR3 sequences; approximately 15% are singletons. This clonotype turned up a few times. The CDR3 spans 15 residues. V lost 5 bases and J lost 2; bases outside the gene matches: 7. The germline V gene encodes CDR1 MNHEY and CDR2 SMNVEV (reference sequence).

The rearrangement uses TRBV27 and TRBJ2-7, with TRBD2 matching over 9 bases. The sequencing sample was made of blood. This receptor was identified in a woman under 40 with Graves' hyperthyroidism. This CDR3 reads CASSTDSSGAYEQYF. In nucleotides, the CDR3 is TGTGCCAGCAGTACGGACTCTAGCGGGGCCTACGAGCAGTACTTC.